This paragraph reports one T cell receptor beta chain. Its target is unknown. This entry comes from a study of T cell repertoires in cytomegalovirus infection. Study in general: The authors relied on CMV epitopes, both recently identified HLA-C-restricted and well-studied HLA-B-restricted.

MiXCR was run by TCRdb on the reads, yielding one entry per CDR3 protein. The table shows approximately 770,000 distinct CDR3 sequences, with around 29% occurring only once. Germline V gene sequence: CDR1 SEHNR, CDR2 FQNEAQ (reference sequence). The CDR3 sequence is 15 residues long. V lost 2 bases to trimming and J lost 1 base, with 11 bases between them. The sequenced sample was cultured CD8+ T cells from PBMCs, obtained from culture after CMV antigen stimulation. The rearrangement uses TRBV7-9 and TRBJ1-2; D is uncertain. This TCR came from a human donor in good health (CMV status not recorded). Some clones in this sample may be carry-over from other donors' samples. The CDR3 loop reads CASSLRHGLNYGYTF. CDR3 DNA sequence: TGTGCCAGCAGCTTAAGACATGGACTTAACTATGGCTACACCTTC.